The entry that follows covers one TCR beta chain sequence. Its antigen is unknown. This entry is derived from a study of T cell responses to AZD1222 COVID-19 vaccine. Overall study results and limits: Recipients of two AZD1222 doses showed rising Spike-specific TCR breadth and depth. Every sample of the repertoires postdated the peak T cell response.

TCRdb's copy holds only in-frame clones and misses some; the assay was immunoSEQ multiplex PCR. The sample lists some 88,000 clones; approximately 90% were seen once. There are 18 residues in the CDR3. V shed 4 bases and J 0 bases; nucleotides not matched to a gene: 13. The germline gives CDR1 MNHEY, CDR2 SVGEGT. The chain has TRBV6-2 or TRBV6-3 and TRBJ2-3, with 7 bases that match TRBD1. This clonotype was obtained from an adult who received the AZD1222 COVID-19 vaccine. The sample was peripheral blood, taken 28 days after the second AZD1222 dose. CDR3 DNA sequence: TGTGCCAGCAGTTTATGGGGACAGATGGGTTCTAGCACAGATACGCAGTATTTT. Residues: CASSLWGQMGSSTDTQYF.